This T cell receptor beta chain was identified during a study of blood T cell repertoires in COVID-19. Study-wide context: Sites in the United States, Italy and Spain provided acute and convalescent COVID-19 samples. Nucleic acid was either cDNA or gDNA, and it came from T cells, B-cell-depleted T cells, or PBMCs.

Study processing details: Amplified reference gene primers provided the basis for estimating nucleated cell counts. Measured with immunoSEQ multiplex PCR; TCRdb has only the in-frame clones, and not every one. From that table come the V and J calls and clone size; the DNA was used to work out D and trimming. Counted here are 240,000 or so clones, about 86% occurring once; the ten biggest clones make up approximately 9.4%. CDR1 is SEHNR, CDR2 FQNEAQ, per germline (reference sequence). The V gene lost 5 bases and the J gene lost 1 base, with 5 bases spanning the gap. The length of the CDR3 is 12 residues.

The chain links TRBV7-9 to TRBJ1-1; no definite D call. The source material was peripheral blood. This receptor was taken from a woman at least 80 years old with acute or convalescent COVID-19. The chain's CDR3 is CASSRPNTEAFF. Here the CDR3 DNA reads TGTGCCAGCAGCCGTCCGAACACTGAAGCTTTCTTT.